Listed here are 8 T cell receptor beta chains from one sample, sequenced in a study of cytomegalovirus exposure and HLA in healthy donors. Assay used: immunoSEQ multiplex PCR; TCRdb lists only in-frame clones, some missing. The sample includes about 160,000 clones, about nine tenths of them seen just once. The sequenced material came from PBMCs. The receptors were sampled from a man younger than 35 in good health and CMV-seropositive.

The chain couples TRBV10-3 to TRBJ2-5, with 12 bases lining up with TRBD2. The CDR3 has 17 amino acids. Germline V gene data show CDR1 as ENHRY and CDR2 as SYGVKD. J was trimmed by 1 base and V by 5 bases; bases with no gene match: 8. CDR3 sequence: CAISSRTSGIFQETQYF. The CDR3 bases are TGTGCCATCAGTTCTAGGACTAGCGGGATTTTCCAAGAGACCCAGTACTTC.

The rearrangement uses TRBV7-8 and TRBJ2-5; tentative D call: TRBD2 (6 bases). There are 16 residues in the CDR3. V was pared by 4 bases and J by 5 bases, with 20 bases between. Germline V gene sequence: CDR1 SGHVS, CDR2 FQNEAQ. The CDR3 DNA follows: TGTGCCAGCAGCTCGACTCACGCCTTAGGAGGGGAGACCCAGTACTTC. Its translation is CASSSTHALGGETQYF.

Only one count was recorded for this clone. The rearrangement links TRBV9 to TRBJ2-5, with 12 bases identical to TRBD2. Germline CDR1 and CDR2: SGDLS and YYNGEE. This CDR3 spans 14 amino acids. Losses at the gene ends were 4 bases for V and 4 bases for J; bases not matched to a gene: 2. For the CDR3, the DNA is TGTGCCAGCAGCCCTAGCGGGAGGGGAGAGACCCAGTACTTC. The encoded protein is CASSPSGRGETQYF. The whole variable domain, remainder taken from reference TRBV9 and TRBJ2-5, is DSGVTQTPKHLITATGQRVTLRCSPRSGDLSVYWYQQSLDQGLQFLIQYYNGEERAKGNILERFSAQQFPDLHSELNLSSLELGDSALYFCASSPSGRGETQYFGPGTRLLVL.

This chain's CDR3 is CASSLMGGQGQTQYF. The CDR3 DNA sequence: TGTGCCAGCAGCTTAATGGGGGGACAGGGGCAGACCCAGTACTTC. This sequence joins TRBV7-8 and TRBJ2-5; the match to TRBD1 covers 10 bases. The J segment lost 6 bases and the V segment lost 2 bases, leaving 6 bases of the junction unmatched. The germline CDR1 and CDR2 sequences are SGHVS and FQNEAQ. The CDR3 runs to 15 residues. Looking up the rest from reference TRBV7-8 and TRBJ2-5 gives the full variable domain: GAGVSQSPRYKVAKRGQDVALRCDPISGHVSLFWYQQALGQGPEFLTYFQNEAQLDKSGLPSDRFFAERPEGSVSTLKIQRTQQEDSAVYLCASSLMGGQGQTQYFGPGTRLLVL.

This clone has a single count. The chain has TRBV11-2 and TRBJ1-2; no firm D call. The CDR3 consists of 15 residues. With 6 bases removed from V and 8 bases from J, the gap between germline ends came to 22 bases. Germline V CDR1 and CDR2: SGHAT, FQNNGV. CDR3: CASSPLAGPPGGYTF. DNA of the CDR3: TGTGCCAGCAGTCCCCTGGCGGGCCCACCCGGGGGCTACACCTTC.

V and J are TRBV28 and TRBJ2-7; TRBD1 is a possible D gene (5 bases). The V gene's germline CDR1 is MDHEN and CDR2 SYDVKM. V was shortened by 5 bases and J by 0 bases, with 14 bases between the two germline ends. The CDR3 contains 15 residues. The CDR3 DNA sequence: TGTGCCAGCAGTCCCGGGTGGACAAGCTCCTACGAGCAGTACTTC. It specifies CASSPGWTSSYEQYF. The full variable domain, completed using reference TRBV28 and TRBJ2-7, is DVKVTQSSRYLVKRTGEKVFLECVQDMDHENMFWYRQDPGLGLRLIYFSYDVKMKEKGDIPEGYSVSREKKERFSLILESASTNQTSMYLCASSPGWTSSYEQYFGPGTRLTVT.

The chain joins TRBV9 to TRBJ2-1; tentative D call: TRBD2 (6 bases). The CDR3 is made up of 13 amino acids. Germline V CDR1 and CDR2: SGDLS, YYNGEE. V was trimmed by 3 bases and J by 4 bases, leaving 8 bases between them. The CDR3 loop reads CASSGGEYNEQFF. The CDR3 coding sequence is TGTGCCAGCAGCGGCGGGGAGTACAATGAGCAGTTCTTC. Full variable domain (rest looked up from reference TRBV9 and TRBJ2-1): DSGVTQTPKHLITATGQRVTLRCSPRSGDLSVYWYQQSLDQGLQFLIQYYNGEERAKGNILERFSAQQFPDLHSELNLSSLELGDSALYFCASSGGEYNEQFFGPGTRLTVL.

This sequence joins TRBV2 and TRBJ2-3; D is ambiguous. Germline V gives CDR1 SNHLY, CDR2 FYNNEI. V shed 8 bases and J shed 0 bases, with 15 bases lying between them. The CDR3 contains 15 residues. This CDR3 reads CASYAYLGSTDTQYF. The CDR3 nucleotides read TGTGCCAGCTACGCCTATCTAGGAAGCACAGATACGCAGTATTTT.